This T cell receptor beta chain emerged from a study of cytomegalovirus exposure and HLA in healthy donors. General study points: The study labeled 180 or so TCR beta chains cytomegalovirus-associated. TCR beta sequences reportedly predicted most subjects' HLA-A and HLA-B alleles accurately.

The CDR3 covers 16 residues. In germline, CDR1 is SGHRS, CDR2 YFSETQ. The V and J ends lost 0 bases and 0 bases respectively, with 10 bases between them. A word on this clone: What it recognizes is unknown.

Use of 60 Vbeta and 13 Jbeta primers characterized the PCR. Some clones are missing from TCRdb's copy, which holds only in-frame ones; the method was immunoSEQ multiplex PCR. The sample contains about 80,000 clones, around 80% of which appear only once. Sequencing was performed on PBMCs. This chain links TRBV5-1 with TRBJ2-1; tentative D call: TRBD1 (5 bases). The TCR comes from a woman in her forties or fifties in good health and CMV-seropositive. CDR3 nucleotides: TGCGCCAGCAGCTTGGGACAGACGAGCTCCTACAATGAGCAGTTCTTC. It codes for CASSLGQTSSYNEQFF.